This section outlines one TCR beta chain sequence together with its context. Its antigen is not identified. The data originate from a study of glioma-infiltrating T cells after dendritic cell vaccination. Study-level results: Survival was not directly related to TCR clonality in these patients.

Input was approximately 1.8 ug genomic DNA, or all available if less. The primer mix had 60 V beta and 13 J beta primers. TCRdb's table, derived via immunoSEQ multiplex PCR, lists solely in-frame clones and lacks some. This repertoire shows about 92,000 clones, more than 75% found once; its top ten account for approximately 14%. The TCR originated in a human donor with glioblastoma. The material sequenced was blood, taken before dendritic cell vaccination.

In DNA, the CDR3 is TGTGCCAGCAGTGACTCTCCATATGGCAGTAGCGGGTCCTATAATTCACCCCTCCACTTT. Protein: CASSDSPYGSSGSYNSPLHF. This chain joins TRBV6-4 and TRBJ1-6; D gene uncertain. Trimming left V 0 bases short and J 1 base short, with 19 bases between. In germline, CDR1 is MRHNA, CDR2 SNTAGT. This CDR3 region has 20 residues.